A single sample is the source of the 14 T cell receptor beta chains below, sequenced in a study of T-cell memory formation after mild COVID-19. TCRdb reanalysed the 5' RACE reads using MiXCR and keeps one entry per CDR3 protein. The table records roughly 190,000 distinct CDR3 sequences, around 16% of them present only once. Specimen: PBMCs or a T cell subset sorted from them (not recorded which). The receptor source for this set is an adult woman who had mild COVID-19 (a few samples of this study predate the infection). Cell type and time point are not known.

The CDR3 DNA follows: TGTGCCAGCACCAACAGGGGCACTGAAGCTTTCTTT. Its translation is CASTNRGTEAFF. The gene calls are TRBV2 and TRBJ1-1, with TRBD1 identical over 7 bases. The CDR3 loop spans 12 amino acids. V lost 7 bases to trimming and J lost 4 bases; unmatched junction nucleotides: 3. Germline V gene data show CDR1 as SNHLY and CDR2 as FYNNEI.

This clonotype was seen a handful of times. V gene TRBV5-1 combines with J gene TRBJ1-4; no reliable D call. The CDR3 has 16 amino acids. V gave up 0 bases and J gave up 5 bases, with 14 bases separating them. Germline-derived CDR1 and CDR2 are SGHRS and YFSETQ. The CDR3 region has the DNA TGCGCCAGCAGCTTGGGGGTGGTGACCGCGAATGAAAAACTGTTTTTT. This sequence encodes CASSLGVVTANEKLFF.

This chain uses TRBV19 with TRBJ1-1; D perhaps matches TRBD1 (5 bases). The CDR3 covers 12 residues. With 4 bases removed from V and 10 bases from J, the gap between germline ends came to 13 bases. Germline values: CDR1 LNHDA, CDR2 SQIVND (reference sequence). In DNA, the CDR3 is TGTGCCAGTAGTACGGGGCCCCTGCGAGCTTTCTTT. This translates into CASSTGPLRAFF. Together with reference TRBV19 and TRBJ1-1, the CDR3 gives the full variable domain: DGGITQSPKYLFRKEGQNVTLSCEQNLNHDAMYWYRQDPGQGLRLIYYSQIVNDFQKGDIAEGYSVSREKKESFPLTVTSAQKNPTAFYLCASSTGPLRAFFGQGTRLTVV.

This clonotype was seen a handful of times. V and J are TRBV7-6 and TRBJ2-3, with TRBD2 identical over 11 bases. J was trimmed by 6 bases and V by 2 bases; bases with no gene match: 7. The V gene's germline CDR1 is SGHVS and CDR2 FNYEAQ. CDR3 size: 16 residues. The CDR3 sequence is CASSLSTSGSRDTQYF. The CDR3 DNA reads TGTGCCAGCAGCTTAAGTACTAGCGGGAGTCGGGATACGCAGTATTTT.

The V gene is TRBV7-8, the J gene TRBJ1-1; a weak D match, TRBD1 (5 bases). The CDR3 consists of 13 residues. V was trimmed by 7 bases and J by 7 bases, leaving 16 bases between them. From germline, CDR1 is SGHVS and CDR2 FQNEAQ. CDR3 residues: CASMFREGSEAFF. As DNA, the CDR3 is TGTGCCAGCATGTTCAGGGAAGGCAGTGAAGCTTTCTTT. The variable domain in full, completed from reference TRBV7-8 and TRBJ1-1, reads GAGVSQSPRYKVAKRGQDVALRCDPISGHVSLFWYQQALGQGPEFLTYFQNEAQLDKSGLPSDRFFAERPEGSVSTLKIQRTQQEDSAVYLCASMFREGSEAFFGQGTRLTVV.

This clonotype was counted between two and nine times. V usage is TRBV5-1 and J usage is TRBJ2-1; 7 bases fit TRBD1. V dropped 6 bases and J dropped 4; count of bases not matched to a gene: 7. CDR1 is SGHRS and CDR2 is YFSETQ in the germline V gene. The CDR3 is 14 residues long. CDR3 protein: CASTLGGQYNEQFF. CDR3 nucleotides: TGCGCCAGCACCCTAGGGGGACAGTACAATGAGCAGTTCTTC.

The gene calls are TRBV11-2 and TRBJ1-5; 7 bases line up with TRBD1. V shed 5 bases, J shed 5 bases, and the junction held 6 bases outside the gene matches. This CDR3 comprises 14 residues. Germline V gene data show CDR1 as SGHAT and CDR2 as FQNNGV. The CDR3 nucleotides read TGTGCCAGCAGCCCAGGGGGGAGGGATCAGCCCCAGCATTTT. Translation: CASSPGGRDQPQHF.

V and J are TRBV7-2 and TRBJ2-1; D is ambiguous. V was shortened by 3 bases and J by 10 bases, with 16 bases between the two germline ends. Germline loops: CDR1 SGHTA, CDR2 FQGNSA. The CDR3 consists of 14 residues. CDR3: CASSLQSQVQEQFF. Written as DNA, the CDR3 is TGTGCCAGCAGCTTGCAGAGTCAGGTTCAGGAGCAGTTCTTC.

This clonotype has more than one count but fewer than ten. The gene calls are TRBV5-1 and TRBJ1-1, with D unresolved. The germline V and J ends were trimmed by 4 bases and 7 bases, with 14 bases remaining between them. Germline V gene lookup returns CDR1 SGHRS and CDR2 YFSETQ. This CDR3 comprises 13 residues. The CDR3 DNA follows: TGCGCCAGCAGCCTCGCGGAGGCTCGTGAAGCTTTCTTT. It encodes CASSLAEAREAFF.

This clonotype occurred many times. The chain links TRBV4-2 to TRBJ2-1; no reliable D call. Trimming took off 0 bases at V and 11 bases at J, with 17 bases between the two ends. Germline lookup yields CDR1 LGHNA and CDR2 YNFKEQ. The CDR3 sequence is 15 residues long. CDR3 residues: CASSQDDQLAMQQFF. The CDR3 nucleotides are TGTGCCAGCAGCCAAGATGACCAGCTCGCGATGCAGCAGTTCTTC.

This chain uses TRBV12-3 or TRBV12-4 with TRBJ1-4; no definite D call. CDR3 length equals 14 residues. V lost 6 bases and J lost 4, with 12 bases in between. The CDR3 bases are TGTGCCAGCAGCCCGACGGGAGATAATGAAAAACTGTTTTTT. Its translation is CASSPTGDNEKLFF.

The CDR3 sequence is CAWSLPGVRNTEAFF. DNA for the CDR3: TGTGCCTGGAGTCTACCGGGGGTGAGGAACACTGAAGCTTTCTTT. This sequence joins TRBV30 and TRBJ1-1, with a weak D call TRBD1 (5 bases). The germline V and J ends were trimmed by 2 bases and 1 base, with 14 bases remaining between them. From germline, CDR1 is GTSNPN and CDR2 SVGIG (reference sequence). This CDR3 is built from 15 residues.

The V gene is TRBV7-9, the J gene TRBJ1-2; possibly TRBD1 for D (6 bases). The CDR3 consists of 13 residues. V was cut by 3 bases and J by 8 bases, with 13 bases left in between. Germline V gives CDR1 SEHNR, CDR2 FQNEAQ (reference sequence). DNA of the CDR3: TGTGCCAGCAGCTTTCCGGACAGCGGCGGCTACACCTTC. This translates into CASSFPDSGGYTF.

V and J are TRBV12-3 or TRBV12-4 and TRBJ2-2, with 8 nucleotides matching TRBD1. Losses at the gene ends were 5 bases for V and 4 bases for J; bases not matched to a gene: 6. This CDR3 comprises 15 residues. The CDR3: CASSAGGRGTGELFF. CDR3 bases: TGTGCCAGCAGTGCAGGGGGCAGGGGCACCGGGGAGCTGTTTTTT.